A single sample is the source of the 25 T cell receptor beta chains below, sequenced in a study of blood T cell repertoires in COVID-19. The method was immunoSEQ multiplex PCR; TCRdb's version includes in-frame clones alone and lacks a portion of them. The sample records 54,000 or so clones, around 83% being singletons. Sequencing used peripheral blood. The receptors come from a woman aged 55-70 years with acute or convalescent COVID-19.

The chain uses TRBV5-1 and TRBJ1-4; possible D gene TRBD1, 5 bases. The CDR3 totals 16 residues. The V end was cut by 4 bases, the J end by 4 bases, with 17 bases between. Germline loops: CDR1 SGHRS, CDR2 YFSETQ. This chain's CDR3 is CASSLEAQGDNEKLFF. CDR3 sequence (DNA): TGCGCCAGCAGCCTTGAAGCGCAGGGCGATAATGAAAAACTGTTTTTT.

V usage is TRBV10-2 and J usage is TRBJ2-1, with D possibly matching TRBD2 (6 bases). The CDR3 has 14 residues. From germline, CDR1 is WSHSY and CDR2 SAAADI. V lost 7 bases and J lost 8, with 18 bases in between. The CDR3 DNA sequence: TGCGCCAGCACGGGAGAAAGTCTAGCTTATGAGCAGTTCTTC. Translation: CASTGESLAYEQFF.

The chain combines TRBV3-1 (or the pseudogene TRBV3-2) with TRBJ2-2, with a weak D call TRBD1 (5 bases). The CDR3 runs 11 residues. V was shortened by 8 bases and J by 8 bases, with 9 bases between the two germline ends. Germline V gene data show CDR1 as LGHDT and CDR2 as YNNKEL (reference sequence). CDR3 loop: CASYRTGELFF. CDR3 bases: TGTGCCAGCTATAGGACAGGGGAGCTGTTTTTT.

The chain carries TRBV2 and TRBJ2-7; 7 bases fit TRBD2. Germline CDR1 is SNHLY and CDR2 is FYNNEI. This CDR3 is built from 12 residues. Trimming at V came to 5 bases and at J to 3 bases, leaving 1 base not matched to a gene. The CDR3 region has the DNA TGTGCCAGCAGTCGGGACTACTACGAGCAGTACTTC. It codes for CASSRDYYEQYF.

V usage is TRBV7-9 and J usage is TRBJ1-2; unclear D gene. Trimming removed 5 bases at V and 12 bases at J, with 28 bases between. This CDR3 contains 16 residues. The germline gives CDR1 SEHNR, CDR2 FQNEAQ (reference sequence). The CDR3 region has the DNA TGTGCCAGCAGCCCCCAACCTCCGGGAAGATCGAACTTAGACACCTTC. Its translation: CASSPQPPGRSNLDTF.

The chain carries TRBV5-6 and TRBJ2-3; 8 bases agree with TRBD1. Germline V gene sequence: CDR1 SGHDT, CDR2 YYEEEE. This CDR3 has 15 residues. Trimming cost V 2 bases and J 2 bases; bases outside gene matches: 4. The CDR3 is CASSFKTGATDTQYF. CDR3 nucleotide sequence: TGTGCCAGCAGCTTTAAGACAGGGGCCACAGATACGCAGTATTTT.

The chain is built from TRBV12-3 or TRBV12-4 and TRBJ1-2; the match to TRBD1 covers 7 bases. The CDR3 is made up of 13 amino acids. J lost 6 bases, V lost 6 bases, and 7 bases had no gene match. CDR3: CASSRQGEHGYTF. The CDR3 region has the DNA TGTGCCAGCAGCCGCCAGGGGGAGCATGGCTACACCTTC.

The chain employs TRBV2 and TRBJ1-2; D not resolved. The CDR3 contains 12 residues. Trimming took off 4 bases at V and 7 bases at J, with 10 bases between the two ends. CDR1 is SNHLY and CDR2 is FYNNEI in the germline V gene. DNA for the CDR3: TGTGCCAGCAGTGCAAGCACCCGTGGCTACACCTTC. It encodes CASSASTRGYTF.

The genes are TRBV11-2 and TRBJ1-2; 10 bases align to TRBD1. J was trimmed by 6 bases and V by 5 bases; bases with no gene match: 9. The length of the CDR3 is 15 residues. Germline CDR1 SGHAT, CDR2 FQNNGV. CDR3 in amino acids: CASSPAPTGGNGYTF. The CDR3 DNA reads as TGTGCCAGCAGCCCAGCCCCGACAGGGGGCAATGGCTACACCTTC.

The V and J genes are TRBV28 and TRBJ1-5; D is unclear. Germline V gene sequence: CDR1 MDHEN, CDR2 SYDVKM. This CDR3 contains 13 residues. Trimming removed 6 bases at V and 0 bases at J, with 6 bases between. In nucleotides, the CDR3 is TGTGCCAGCAGCCGGGATAGCAATCAGCCCCAGCATTTT. It translates to CASSRDSNQPQHF.

This clone was detected once. The chain carries TRBV19 and TRBJ2-5; D might be TRBD1 (6 bases). CDR3 length: 15 residues. Trimming stripped 8 bases from V and 3 bases from J, with 19 bases between. CDR1 is LNHDA, CDR2 SQIVND, per germline (reference sequence). The CDR3 loop is CASGGREGKEETQYF. The CDR3 nucleotides read TGTGCCAGTGGGGGCAGGGAAGGGAAGGAAGAGACCCAGTACTTC.

The V gene is TRBV27, the J gene TRBJ1-2; 7 positions match TRBD1. Trimming at V came to 5 bases and at J to 7 bases, leaving 13 bases not matched to a gene. This CDR3 has 15 amino acids. CDR1 and CDR2 from the germline V gene are MNHEY and SMNVEV (reference sequence). The CDR3 region has the DNA TGTGCCAGCAGTCCGATGGGGACAGCGGGCTTTGGCTACACCTTC. Translation: CASSPMGTAGFGYTF.

The chain combines TRBV5-1 with TRBJ2-3; no clear D gene. This CDR3 region has 18 residues. Germline values: CDR1 SGHRS, CDR2 YFSETQ. V lost 2 bases to trimming and J lost 0 bases, with 19 bases between them. CDR3 nucleotide sequence: TGCGCCAGCAGCTTTTTTCCCCCATCCGCCGGTAGCACAGATACGCAGTATTTT. It specifies CASSFFPPSAGSTDTQYF.

The genes are TRBV2 and TRBJ1-3, with D possibly matching TRBD1 (5 bases). The germline CDR1 and CDR2 sequences are SNHLY and FYNNEI. The V gene lost 2 bases and the J gene lost 4 bases, with 21 bases spanning the gap. The CDR3 runs to 18 residues. CDR3 loop: CASSEWLGLGRRGNTIYF. Written as DNA, the CDR3 is TGTGCCAGCAGTGAATGGTTAGGTTTGGGGCGTCGCGGAAACACCATATATTTT. The full variable domain, with the rest looked up from reference TRBV2 and TRBJ1-3, is EPEVTQTPSHQVTQMGQEVILRCVPISNHLYFYWYRQILGQKVEFLVSFYNNEISEKSEIFDDQFSVERPDGSNFTLKIRSTKLEDSAMYFCASSEWLGLGRRGNTIYFGEGSWLTVV.

This sequence joins TRBV19 and TRBJ2-1; TRBD2 matches at 9 bases. CDR3 length: 16 amino acids. Germline V CDR1 and CDR2: LNHDA, SQIVND (reference sequence). The V segment lost 6 bases and the J segment 6 bases; nucleotides outside the gene matches: 12. Here the CDR3 DNA reads TGTGCCAGTAGCCCTCAGAGCGGGAGGTTTATCAATGAGCAGTTCTTC. It specifies CASSPQSGRFINEQFF. Supplemented by reference TRBV19 and TRBJ2-1, the full variable domain reads DGGITQSPKYLFRKEGQNVTLSCEQNLNHDAMYWYRQDPGQGLRLIYYSQIVNDFQKGDIAEGYSVSREKKESFPLTVTSAQKNPTAFYLCASSPQSGRFINEQFFGPGTRLTVL.

This clone came up a few times. This rearrangement joins TRBV28 to TRBJ1-1; tentatively, D is TRBD1 (6 bases). The germline V gene has CDR1 MDHEN and CDR2 SYDVKM. The CDR3 is 14 residues long. Trimming removed 10 bases at V and 6 bases at J, with 21 bases between. The CDR3 reads CANGTWPLRAEAFF. CDR3 nucleotides: TGTGCCAACGGGACATGGCCCCTAAGGGCTGAAGCTTTCTTT.

The chain links TRBV15 to TRBJ2-3; tentatively, D is TRBD2 (6 bases). The V and J ends lost 5 bases and 0 bases respectively, with 18 bases between them. Per germline, CDR1 LNHNV and CDR2 YYDKDF (reference sequence). The CDR3 runs to 17 residues. CDR3 region: CATSSGTGDSSTDTQYF. CDR3 sequence (DNA): TGTGCCACCAGCTCCGGGACTGGAGACTCTAGCACAGATACGCAGTATTTT.

Of note for this clone: The sample carries other DNA sequences with the same CDR3. The rearrangement uses TRBV18 and TRBJ1-1; D is possibly TRBD1 (6 bases). Germline CDR1 KGHSH, CDR2 LQKENI. This CDR3 region has 16 residues. Between the trimmed V and J ends, which lost 3 bases and 0 bases, there was a span of 14 bases. Here the CDR3 reads CASSPYKDRVNTEAFF. DNA for the CDR3: TGTGCCAGCTCACCTTATAAGGACAGAGTGAACACTGAAGCTTTCTTT.

This chain links TRBV7-9 with TRBJ1-2, with D perhaps TRBD1 (5 bases). Germline V gene data show CDR1 as SEHNR and CDR2 as FQNEAQ (reference sequence). This CDR3 spans 14 amino acids. The ends were cut back, 3 bases at V and 10 bases at J, with 18 bases in the middle. The CDR3 DNA sequence: TGTGCCAGCAGCTTCTGGGGCCGCAGGAATGACTACACCTTC. It encodes CASSFWGRRNDYTF. Full variable domain (remainder filled in from reference TRBV7-9 and TRBJ1-2): DTGVSQNPRHKITKRGQNVTFRCDPISEHNRLYWYRQTLGQGPEFLTYFQNEAQLEKSRLLSDRFSAERPKGSFSTLEIQRTEQGDSAMYLCASSFWGRRNDYTFGSGTRLTVV.

This chain joins TRBV4-1 and TRBJ1-4, with D perhaps TRBD1 (6 bases). Trimming left V 2 bases short and J 4 bases short, with 17 bases between. This CDR3 region has 17 residues. Germline V lookup: CDR1 MGHRA, CDR2 YSYEKL. The CDR3 coding sequence is TGCGCCAGCAGCCAAAGACTCAGGGGTTGGGGTAATGAAAAACTGTTTTTT. It specifies CASSQRLRGWGNEKLFF.

The chain uses TRBV18 and TRBJ2-7, with 13 bases aligning to TRBD2. The CDR3 runs 17 residues. Trimming at V came to 4 bases and at J to 6 bases, leaving 12 bases not matched to a gene. The V gene's germline CDR1 is KGHSH and CDR2 LQKENI. The CDR3 region is CASSLRTSGGDPLEQYF. The CDR3, as DNA: TGTGCCAGCTCACTAAGGACTAGCGGGGGAGACCCACTCGAGCAGTACTTC.

The V call is TRBV18, the J call TRBJ1-2; D not certain. From germline, CDR1 is KGHSH and CDR2 LQKENI. V lost 3 bases and J 3 bases, leaving 8 bases between the germline ends. CDR3 length: 13 amino acids. The CDR3 spells CASSPAADYGYTF. CDR3 sequence (DNA): TGTGCCAGCTCACCGGCCGCGGACTATGGCTACACCTTC.

The chain combines TRBV5-1 with TRBJ2-1; D gene unclear. Trimming shortened V by 4 bases and J by 7 bases, and 15 bases separated the two germline ends. The CDR3 extends over 14 amino acids. Germline lookup yields CDR1 SGHRS and CDR2 YFSETQ. The chain's CDR3 is CASSPRTSKNEQFF. The DNA for the CDR3 is TGCGCCAGCAGCCCCCGAACTTCTAAAAATGAGCAGTTCTTC.

This rearrangement joins TRBV12-3 or TRBV12-4 to TRBJ2-5; D gene uncertain. The ends were cut back, 3 bases at V and 5 bases at J, with 4 bases in the middle. The CDR3 covers 11 residues. The CDR3 sequence: CASSLRETQYF. The CDR3 coding sequence is TGTGCCAGCAGTTTGAGGGAGACCCAGTACTTC.

This chain links TRBV18 with TRBJ1-6, with a weak D call TRBD1 (5 bases). The CDR3 loop spans 18 amino acids. Trimming removed 6 bases from V and 8 bases from J, with 26 bases in between. CDR1 is KGHSH and CDR2 is LQKENI in the germline V gene. CDR3 sequence (DNA): TGTGCCAGCTCGAAAACAGGTGACCCCAGAGCGAGTGATTCACCCCTCCACTTT. Translating it yields CASSKTGDPRASDSPLHF.